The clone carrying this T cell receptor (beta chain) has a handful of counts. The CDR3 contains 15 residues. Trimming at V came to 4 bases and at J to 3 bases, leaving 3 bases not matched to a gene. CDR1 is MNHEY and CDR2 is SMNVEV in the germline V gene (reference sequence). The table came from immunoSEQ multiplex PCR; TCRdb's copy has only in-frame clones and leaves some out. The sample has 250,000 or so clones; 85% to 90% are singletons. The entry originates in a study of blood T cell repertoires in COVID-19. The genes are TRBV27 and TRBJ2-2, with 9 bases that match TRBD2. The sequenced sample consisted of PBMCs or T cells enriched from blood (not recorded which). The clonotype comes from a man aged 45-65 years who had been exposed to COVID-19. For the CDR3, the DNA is TGTGCCAGCAGTTATAGCGGGAGATACACCGGGGAGCTGTTTTTT. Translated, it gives CASSYSGRYTGELFF.